This T cell receptor beta chain originates from a study of T cell responses to AZD1222 COVID-19 vaccine. General observations from the study: Only a handful of AZD1222 recipients tested seropositive at baseline. White British ancestry dominated among donors, who included more females, and clonal diversity was possibly underestimated.

Losses at the gene ends were 3 bases for V and 5 bases for J; bases not matched to a gene: 5. Germline loops: CDR1 LNHDA, CDR2 SQIVND (reference sequence). CDR3 length: 16 amino acids. Note on this clone: Antigen specificity is unknown.

TCRdb keeps only in-frame clones here, not all; method: immunoSEQ multiplex PCR. The sample holds 70,000 or so clones, 83% seen once. Pooled samples include second doses given at about 4 or 12 weeks. The receptor was isolated from an adult who received the AZD1222 COVID-19 vaccine. The chain carries TRBV19 and TRBJ2-3; TRBD2 agrees at 13 bases. The sequencing here drew on peripheral blood, taken 28 days after the second AZD1222 dose. CDR3: CASSMVGTSGKDTQYF. As DNA, the CDR3 is TGTGCCAGTAGTATGGTTGGGACTAGCGGGAAAGATACGCAGTATTTT.